This T cell receptor beta chain was identified during a study of blood T cell repertoires in COVID-19. About the research overall: The cDNA or gDNA used as material had been derived from T cells, B-cell-depleted T cells, or PBMCs.

Which cohort a participant joined came from the clinical history participants gave. As originally analysed: Quantification of nucleated cells was approximated via reference gene primer amplification. The protocol was immunoSEQ multiplex PCR, while the TCRdb copy is restricted to in-frame clones and leaves out a portion. The DNA gave D and trimming, while V, J and clone size come from that table. In the table there are more than 200,000 clones, 85% to 90% of which are singletons. The CDR3 is 15 residues long. Germline V lookup: CDR1 MNHEY, CDR2 SVGEGT. V lost 2 bases to trimming and J lost 7 bases, with 15 bases between them. This clone has just one count.

The source of this sequence is a man in his forties or fifties who had recovered from COVID-19. The chain links TRBV6-2 or TRBV6-3 to TRBJ1-5; D is perhaps TRBD1 (6 bases). The sample taken for sequencing was PBMCs or T cells enriched from blood (not recorded which). The CDR3 region is CASSYESGVGQPQHF. The CDR3 DNA sequence: TGTGCCAGCAGTTACGAGTCAGGGGTGGGGCAGCCCCAGCATTTT.